The clone carrying this T cell receptor beta chain has a single count. Its specificity is unknown. This record comes from a study of long-term antiretroviral therapy in people with HIV. The ends lost 0 bases at V and 7 bases at J; junction bases unmatched: 5. The CDR3 has 15 amino acids. CDR1 is MNHEY and CDR2 is SMNVEV in the germline V gene (reference sequence). Run at survey level, the immunoSEQ assay was version v3.0. The data were produced by immunoSEQ multiplex PCR, yet TCRdb's version contains in-frame clones alone and is incomplete. The sample contains tens of thousands of clones, over 90% of which appear only once. Study-wide results and caveats: Whereas controls had wider CDR3 length ranges, HIV repertoires had narrower ones.

The sequence came from a woman aged 45-60 years with HIV. The sample in question was unsorted PBMCs, obtained 3.7 years after starting antiretroviral therapy. The chain has TRBV27 and TRBJ2-2, with TRBD2 matching 7 bases. CDR3: CASSLSRLASGELFF. The CDR3, as DNA: TGTGCCAGCAGTTTATCCCGACTAGCTAGCGGGGAGCTGTTTTTT.